The subject of this entry is one T cell receptor beta chain. As yet, its antigen is unknown. Researchers ran the PCR with 60 Vbeta and 13 Jbeta primers. Libraries were prepared by immunoSEQ multiplex PCR; TCRdb keeps only in-frame clonotypes and omits some of them. Of 200,000 or so clones in the sample, approximately 82% were seen once. The data stem from a study of cytomegalovirus exposure and HLA in healthy donors. Across the study: About 85 million unique TCRs from HLA-typed donors were held in an early release of data. Study-level findings and limits: The authors enumerated around 150 TCR beta chains as linked to cytomegalovirus.

Trimming cost V 5 bases and J 0 bases; bases outside gene matches: 7. CDR3 length: 19 amino acids. The germline V gene has CDR1 SGHVS and CDR2 FQNEAQ. The TCR comes from a male donor in good health and CMV-seronegative. Sequencing was performed on PBMCs. This chain connects TRBV7-8 to TRBJ2-6, with 13 bases fitting TRBD2. For the CDR3, the DNA is TGTGCCAGCAGCCCCGGACTAGCGGGAGTATTCTCTGGGGCCAACGTCCTGACTTTC. Its protein product is CASSPGLAGVFSGANVLTF. Using reference TRBV7-8 and TRBJ2-6 for the parts outside the CDR3, the full variable domain is GAGVSQSPRYKVAKRGQDVALRCDPISGHVSLFWYQQALGQGPEFLTYFQNEAQLDKSGLPSDRFFAERPEGSVSTLKIQRTQQEDSAVYLCASSPGLAGVFSGANVLTFGAGSRLTVL.